A selection of T cell receptor beta chains follows, all from one sample in a study of OX40 agonist ivuxolimab in advanced cancers. Produced via immunoSEQ multiplex PCR; TCRdb's table is partial and in-frame only. The repertoire includes 130,000 or so clones, over 75% of them detected once, and roughly 0.99% sits in the top ten. Sequencing was performed on CD4+ or CD8+ T cells sorted from blood, taken in a trial of the OX40 agonist ivuxolimab. Receptor source: an adult with an advanced solid tumor such as melanoma, head and neck, liver or kidney cancer. Each CDR3 is given with its conserved first and last residue. D genes are given only for firm matches. Size is stated for part of the rows, as once, few or many counts, or as a class when the clone is expanded.

V gene: TRBV23-1
D gene: NA
clone size: NA
J gene: TRBJ1-4
CDR3 protein: CASSQFGEGEEKLFF
CDR3 DNA: TGCGCCAGCAGTCAATTCGGGGAGGGAGAAGAAAAACTGTTTTTT

V gene: TRBV19
D gene: TRBD1
clone size: NA
J gene: TRBJ1-5
CDR3 protein: CASAARDRERSQPQHF
CDR3 DNA: TGTGCCAGTGCTGCCCGCGACAGGGAGAGGAGTCAGCCCCAGCATTTT

V gene: TRBV28
D gene: NA
clone size: NA
J gene: TRBJ1-2
CDR3 protein: CASSFHANYGYTF
CDR3 DNA: TGTGCCAGCAGCTTCCATGCTAACTATGGCTACACCTTC

V gene: TRBV5-1
D gene: TRBD1
clone size: NA
J gene: TRBJ2-7
CDR3 protein: CASSGTAKNYEQYF
CDR3 DNA: TGCGCCAGCAGCGGGACAGCCAAAAACTACGAGCAGTACTTC

V gene: TRBV15
D gene: NA
clone size: NA
J gene: TRBJ1-1
CDR3 protein: CATTRTETMNTEAFF
CDR3 DNA: TGTGCCACGACCCGGACAGAGACCATGAACACTGAAGCTTTCTTT

V gene: TRBV6-1
D gene: NA
clone size: NA
J gene: TRBJ1-2
CDR3 protein: CASSGRGTDGYTF
CDR3 DNA: TGTGCCAGCAGTGGTAGAGGGACGGACGGCTACACCTTC

V gene: TRBV2
D gene: TRBD1
clone size: once
J gene: TRBJ2-7
CDR3 protein: CASTRQGTYEQYF
CDR3 DNA: TGTGCCAGCACCCGACAGGGAACCTACGAGCAGTACTTC

V gene: TRBV11-3
D gene: NA
clone size: NA
J gene: TRBJ2-1
CDR3 protein: CASSASGISDNEQFF
CDR3 DNA: TGTGCCAGCAGCGCCTCCGGGATCTCAGACAATGAGCAGTTCTTC

V gene: TRBV28
D gene: NA
clone size: NA
J gene: TRBJ2-7
CDR3 protein: CASSSGQRERVF
CDR3 DNA: TGTGCCAGCAGTTCCGGACAGCGTGAGAGGGTCTTC

V gene: TRBV28
D gene: TRBD1
clone size: NA
J gene: TRBJ2-7
CDR3 protein: CASSGTVYEQYF
CDR3 DNA: TGTGCCAGCAGTGGGACAGTCTACGAGCAGTACTTC

V gene: TRBV25-1
D gene: NA
clone size: NA
J gene: TRBJ1-4
CDR3 protein: CASSERTSGYEKLFF
CDR3 DNA: TGTGCCAGCAGTGAACGTACATCGGGGTATGAAAAACTGTTTTTT

V gene: TRBV28
D gene: TRBD1
clone size: NA
J gene: TRBJ1-5
CDR3 protein: CASTETGSLQPQHF
CDR3 DNA: TGTGCCAGCACCGAGACAGGGTCTTTACAGCCCCAGCATTTT

V gene: TRBV27
D gene: NA
clone size: NA
J gene: TRBJ2-1
CDR3 protein: CASRPNDPRRLGYEQFF
CDR3 DNA: TGTGCCAGCAGACCTAACGACCCCCGGAGACTGGGCTATGAGCAGTTCTTC

V gene: TRBV6-5
D gene: NA
clone size: NA
J gene: TRBJ2-4
CDR3 protein: CASREGASDIQYF
CDR3 DNA: TGTGCCAGCAGGGAGGGAGCCTCGGACATTCAGTACTTC

V gene: TRBV11-3
D gene: NA
clone size: NA
J gene: TRBJ2-3
CDR3 protein: CASSPGTTGGTDTQYF
CDR3 DNA: TGTGCCAGCAGCCCAGGGACAACCGGGGGCACAGATACGCAGTATTTT

V gene: TRBV27
D gene: NA
clone size: NA
J gene: TRBJ1-5
CDR3 protein: CASSLQGHHQPQHF
CDR3 DNA: TGTGCCAGCAGTTTACAGGGGCACCATCAGCCCCAGCATTTT

V gene: TRBV18
D gene: NA
clone size: NA
J gene: TRBJ1-2
CDR3 protein: CASSPEANRQAYGYTF
CDR3 DNA: TGTGCCAGCTCACCAGAAGCAAACAGACAGGCCTATGGCTACACCTTC

V gene: TRBV5-1
D gene: NA
clone size: NA
J gene: TRBJ2-2
CDR3 protein: CASSLDRPDTGELFF
CDR3 DNA: TGCGCCAGCAGCTTGGACAGGCCGGACACCGGGGAGCTGTTTTTT

V gene: TRBV7-2
D gene: TRBD1
clone size: NA
J gene: TRBJ2-7
CDR3 protein: CASKDRNYYEQYF
CDR3 DNA: TGTGCCAGCAAGGACAGGAATTACTACGAGCAGTACTTC

V gene: TRBV15
D gene: TRBD2
clone size: NA
J gene: TRBJ2-7
CDR3 protein: CATSRESGRADEQYF
CDR3 DNA: TGTGCCACCAGCAGAGAAAGCGGGAGGGCCGACGAGCAGTACTTC

V gene: TRBV7-9
D gene: NA
clone size: NA
J gene: TRBJ1-5
CDR3 protein: CASSSGGGSNQPQHF
CDR3 DNA: TGTGCCAGCAGCTCCGGGGGAGGTAGCAATCAGCCCCAGCATTTT

V gene: TRBV18
D gene: NA
clone size: few
J gene: TRBJ2-4
CDR3 protein: CASSLGTAKNIQYF
CDR3 DNA: TGTGCCAGCTCACTAGGGACAGCCAAAAACATTCAGTACTTC